The 18 T cell receptor beta chains in this list originate from one sample, sequenced in a study of technical replicates of blood from a handful of donors. Profiling relied on immunoSEQ multiplex PCR, and the TCRdb table lists in-frame clones only, not all of them. The data show about 88,000 clones, approximately 95% seen once. The source material was T cells isolated from PBMCs. These receptors all come from a human donor in good health.

The rearrangement links TRBV20-1 to TRBJ2-7; D ambiguous. V shed 1 base and J shed 5 bases, with 6 bases lying between them. Per germline, CDR1 DFQATT and CDR2 SNEGSKA (reference sequence). The CDR3 covers 11 residues. The chain's CDR3 is CSARVSNEQYF. CDR3 bases: TGCAGTGCTAGAGTTAGTAACGAGCAGTACTTC.

The chain combines TRBV9 with TRBJ2-1; TRBD2 agrees at 10 bases. V trimming: 0 bases; J trimming: 4 bases; junction bases outside the gene matches: 1. Germline V gives CDR1 SGDLS, CDR2 YYNGEE. This CDR3 spans 15 amino acids. The CDR3 bases are TGTGCCAGCAGCGTAGAACTAGCGGGATACAATGAGCAGTTCTTC. It specifies CASSVELAGYNEQFF.

The chain uses TRBV4-2 and TRBJ2-7; 7 nucleotides align to TRBD2. The CDR3 is 14 amino acids. Germline CDR1 LGHNA, CDR2 YNFKEQ. J was trimmed by 0 bases and V by 3 bases; bases with no gene match: 2. For the CDR3, the DNA is TGTGCCAGCAGCCAGGGCGGGAGCTCCTACGAGCAGTACTTC. As protein: CASSQGGSSYEQYF.

This chain uses TRBV4-2 with TRBJ2-7, with TRBD1 as a possible D gene (5 bases). Trimming shortened V by 4 bases and J by 6 bases, and 19 bases separated the two germline ends. This CDR3 comprises 15 residues. Looked up from germline, CDR1 is LGHNA and CDR2 is YNFKEQ. CDR3: CASSLGAELSGEQYF. The CDR3, as DNA: TGTGCCAGCAGCCTTGGGGCGGAGCTATCCGGCGAGCAGTACTTC.

This chain links TRBV27 with TRBJ2-3; TRBD1 is a possible D gene (6 bases). There are 15 residues in the CDR3. Germline loops: CDR1 MNHEY, CDR2 SMNVEV (reference sequence). Trimming left V 1 base short and J 0 bases short, with 8 bases between. CDR3 amino acids: CASSLWQGSTDTQYF. DNA of the CDR3: TGTGCCAGCAGTTTATGGCAGGGGAGCACAGATACGCAGTATTTT.

The chain recombines TRBV10-3 with TRBJ1-4; the match to TRBD1 covers 9 bases. V was pared by 4 bases and J by 8 bases, with 5 bases of the junction left unmatched. CDR1 and CDR2 from the germline V gene are ENHRY and SYGVKD. The CDR3 extends over 14 amino acids. The CDR3, as DNA: TGTGCCATCAGTGTGGGGACAGGGCAAGAAAAACTGTTTTTT. It yields the protein CAISVGTGQEKLFF.

The table lists this clone with a count of one. The chain couples TRBV5-1 to TRBJ2-7; 9 bases are a match to TRBD2. The CDR3 runs to 16 residues. Germline V CDR1 and CDR2: SGHRS, YFSETQ. Unmatched junction bases numbered 8, after V lost 0 bases and J lost 4 bases. CDR3 DNA sequence: TGCGCCAGCAGCTTGGCCTCGGCGGGAGGGCTGTACGAGCAGTACTTC. It is translated as CASSLASAGGLYEQYF.

This clone was counted a single time. The chain is built from TRBV6-5 and TRBJ2-7, with D perhaps TRBD2 (5 bases). The CDR3 has 13 residues. Germline lookup yields CDR1 MNHEY and CDR2 SVGAGI. V dropped 0 bases and J dropped 7 bases, with 10 bases sitting between them. The CDR3 sequence: CASSYSLVGEQYF. The CDR3 DNA reads as TGTGCCAGCAGTTACTCACTAGTTGGGGAGCAGTACTTC.

The chain links TRBV29-1 to TRBJ1-2, with D possibly matching TRBD1 (5 bases). V shed 3 bases and J shed 1 base, with 9 bases lying between them. The CDR3 contains 13 residues. The germline gives CDR1 SQVTM, CDR2 ANQGSEA. The CDR3 nucleotides are TGCAGCGTTGATGGGGCAATTAACTATGGCTACACCTTC. As protein: CSVDGAINYGYTF.

The chain employs TRBV25-1 and TRBJ1-1; TRBD1 matches 7 bases. Trimming removed 6 bases from V and 11 bases from J; junction bases left unmatched: 6. CDR1 MGHDK and CDR2 SYGVNS come from the germline V gene. The CDR3 spans 11 residues. CDR3 nucleotide sequence: TGTGCCAGCAGGGACAGGTGGGGGGCTTTCTTT. This sequence encodes CASRDRWGAFF.

The rearrangement uses TRBV4-3 and TRBJ1-4, with TRBD1 matching over 8 bases. The CDR3 extends over 15 amino acids. In germline, CDR1 is LGHNA, CDR2 YSLEER. V lost 4 bases and J lost 5; bases outside the gene matches: 6. The CDR3 is CASSRGQGENEKLFF. DNA for the CDR3: TGCGCCAGCAGCCGAGGACAGGGAGAGAATGAAAAACTGTTTTTT.

DNA for the CDR3: TGCAGCGCCGTACAGGGGGCTAGCGGGGAGCTGTTTTTT. Residues: CSAVQGASGELFF. V usage is TRBV29-1 and J usage is TRBJ2-2, with TRBD1 matching over 9 bases. Germline assignment: CDR1 SQVTM and CDR2 ANQGSEA. The CDR3 runs to 13 residues. V dropped 7 bases and J dropped 7; count of bases not matched to a gene: 7.

The chain combines TRBV29-1 with TRBJ1-2; no reliable D call. The CDR3 has 11 residues. Trimming pared 6 bases from V and 4 bases from J, leaving 9 bases between. Germline V gives CDR1 SQVTM, CDR2 ANQGSEA. In DNA form, the CDR3 reads TGCAGCGTCCGCCTGAGCTATGGCTACACCTTC. Its translation: CSVRLSYGYTF.

The chain recombines TRBV7-8 with TRBJ1-2; D is possibly TRBD1 (5 bases). The CDR3 has 17 residues. V shed 0 bases and J shed 4 bases, with 18 bases lying between them. The germline V gene has CDR1 SGHVS and CDR2 FQNEAQ. The CDR3 bases are TGTGCCAGCAGCTTAGCGGTCCTTACACAGACAGTCTATGGCTACACCTTC. This sequence encodes CASSLAVLTQTVYGYTF.

For the CDR3, the DNA is TGCGCCAGCAGCCCCACTAGAGTTGCAGATACGCAGTATTTT. Translated, it gives CASSPTRVADTQYF. The V gene is TRBV4-1, the J gene TRBJ2-3; tentative D call: TRBD2 (5 bases). In germline, CDR1 is MGHRA, CDR2 YSYEKL. V gave up 4 bases and J gave up 4 bases, with 12 bases separating them. The CDR3 contains 14 residues.

This chain connects TRBV30 to TRBJ1-5; D remains ambiguous. CDR1 GTSNPN and CDR2 SVGIG come from the germline V gene (reference sequence). With 5 bases removed from V and 5 bases from J, the gap between germline ends came to 10 bases. The CDR3 length is 12 residues. This chain's CDR3 is CAWGPGDQPQHF. DNA for the CDR3: TGTGCCTGGGGACCGGGAGATCAGCCCCAGCATTTT.

The table lists this clone with a count of one. The V and J genes are TRBV18 and TRBJ2-7; 8 bases match TRBD2. The CDR3 sequence is 15 residues long. CDR1 is KGHSH and CDR2 is LQKENI in the germline V gene. V was clipped by 6 bases and J by 5 bases; unmatched bases: 12. The CDR3, as DNA: TGTGCCAGCTCGTCAGCCGGGACTAGAATCGACGAGCAGTACTTC. It specifies CASSSAGTRIDEQYF.

This clone was picked up one time. The chain couples TRBV6-4 to TRBJ2-1; TRBD2 agrees at 9 bases. Germline loops: CDR1 MRHNA, CDR2 SNTAGT. V gave up 4 bases and J gave up 2 bases; unmatched junction bases: 6. This CDR3 spans 16 amino acids. CDR3 loop: CASSALPSGAYNEQFF. CDR3 sequence (DNA): TGTGCCAGCAGTGCCCTACCTAGCGGGGCCTACAATGAGCAGTTCTTC.